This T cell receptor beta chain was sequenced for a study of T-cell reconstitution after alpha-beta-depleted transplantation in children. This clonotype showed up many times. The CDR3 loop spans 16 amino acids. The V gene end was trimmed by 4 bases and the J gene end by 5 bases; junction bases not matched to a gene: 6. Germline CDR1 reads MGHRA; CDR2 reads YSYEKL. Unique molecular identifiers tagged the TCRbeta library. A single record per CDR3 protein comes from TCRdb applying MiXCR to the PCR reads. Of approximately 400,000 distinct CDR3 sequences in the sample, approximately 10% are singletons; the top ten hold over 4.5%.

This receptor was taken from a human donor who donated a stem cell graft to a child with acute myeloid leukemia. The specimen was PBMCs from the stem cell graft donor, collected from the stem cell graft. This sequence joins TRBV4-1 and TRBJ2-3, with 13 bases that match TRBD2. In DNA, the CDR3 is TGCGCCAGCAGCCCCGGACTAGCGGGAGTCGGAGATACGCAGTATTTT. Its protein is CASSPGLAGVGDTQYF.